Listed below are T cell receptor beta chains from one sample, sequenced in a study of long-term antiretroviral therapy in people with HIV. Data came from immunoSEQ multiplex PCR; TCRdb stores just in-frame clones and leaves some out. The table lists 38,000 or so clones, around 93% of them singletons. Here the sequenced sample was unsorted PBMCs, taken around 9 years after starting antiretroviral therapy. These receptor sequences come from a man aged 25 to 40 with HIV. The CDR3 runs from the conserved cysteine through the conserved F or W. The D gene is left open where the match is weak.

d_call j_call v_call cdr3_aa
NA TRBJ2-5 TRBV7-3 CASSLDSGLPQETQYF
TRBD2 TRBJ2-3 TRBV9 CASSATSGGVPSSTDTQYF
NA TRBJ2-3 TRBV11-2 CASSLAGVTDTQYF
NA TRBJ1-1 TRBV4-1 CASSRTGTHRGAFF
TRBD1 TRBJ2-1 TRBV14 CASSQRAGGYNEQFF
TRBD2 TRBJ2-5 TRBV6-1 CASSDWDREGLETQYF
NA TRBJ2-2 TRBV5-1 CASSLRISGSGELFF
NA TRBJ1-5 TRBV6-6 CASSYLNQPQHF
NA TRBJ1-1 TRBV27 CASSYQLGEDTEAFF
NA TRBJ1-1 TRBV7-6 CASSLGMTGTEAFF
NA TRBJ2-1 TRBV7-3 CASSLMDGGGDEQFF
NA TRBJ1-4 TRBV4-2 CASSQEGGDRKKLFF
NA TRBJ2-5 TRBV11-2 CASSPYGPQETQYF
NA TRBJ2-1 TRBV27 CASSRNSYNEQFF
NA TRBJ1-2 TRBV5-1 CASSLDSSYGYTF
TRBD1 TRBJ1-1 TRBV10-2 CATKWGQANTEAFF
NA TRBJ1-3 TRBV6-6 CASSWGGRGNTIYF
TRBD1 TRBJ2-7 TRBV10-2 CASSDGQDISYEQYF
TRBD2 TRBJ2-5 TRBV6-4 CASSAGTSGGETQYF
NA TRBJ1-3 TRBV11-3 CASSLAPGMGNTIYF
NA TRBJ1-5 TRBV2 CASSEGDGYNQPQHF
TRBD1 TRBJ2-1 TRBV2 CANGTGRNEQFF
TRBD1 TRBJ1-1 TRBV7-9 CASSLVQGMNTEAFF
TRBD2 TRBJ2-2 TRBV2 CASTAGVNTGELFF
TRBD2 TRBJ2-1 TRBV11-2 CASSLATSGYNEQFF
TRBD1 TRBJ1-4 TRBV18 CASSRGQREKLFF
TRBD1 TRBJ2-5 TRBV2 CASVGTGAFGTQYF
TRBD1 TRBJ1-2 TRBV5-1 CASSLLGAEGALTF
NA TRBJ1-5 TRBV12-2 CASRTQRAAQHF
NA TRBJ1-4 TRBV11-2 CASRRTGGEKLFF
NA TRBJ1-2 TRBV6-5 CASKLGEAHYGYTF
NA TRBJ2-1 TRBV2 CASRDRAGSYNEQFF
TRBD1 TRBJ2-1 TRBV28 CASSWNRDRGYNEQFF
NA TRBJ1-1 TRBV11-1 CASSLGGITEAFF
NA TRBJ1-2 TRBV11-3 CASSFWGKRGLDYGYTF
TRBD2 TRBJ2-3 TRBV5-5 CASIKRGGIDTQYF
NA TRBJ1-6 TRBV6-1 CASSATAPNNSPLHF
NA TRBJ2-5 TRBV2 CATTGSMGSLEETQYF
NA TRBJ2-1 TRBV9 CASSRFSGTYNEQFF
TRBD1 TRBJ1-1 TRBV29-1 CSGGQGGTEAFF
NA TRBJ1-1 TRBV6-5 CASSYRGMNTEAFF
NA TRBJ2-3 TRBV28 CAGGYRGGTDTQYF
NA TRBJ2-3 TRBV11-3 CASSFEGRDTQYF
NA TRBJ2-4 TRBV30 CAWDPGAKNIQYF
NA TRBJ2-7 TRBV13 CASSPGTGVFYEQYF
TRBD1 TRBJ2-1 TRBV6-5 CASQLSGGAHNEQFF
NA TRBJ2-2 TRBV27 CASSLPITGELFF
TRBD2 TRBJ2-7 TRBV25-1 CASSEPRGGDEQYF
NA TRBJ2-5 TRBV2 CASSSGRGEETQYF
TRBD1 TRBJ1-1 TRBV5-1 CASSLGGTGLMNTEAFF
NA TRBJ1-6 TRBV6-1 CASSANSPLHF
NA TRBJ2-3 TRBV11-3 CASSLSERDTQYF
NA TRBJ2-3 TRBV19 CASSMRLPDTQYF